This T cell receptor (beta chain) is from a study of regulatory T cells in long-lasting Graves disease. The sample's time point: newly diagnosed GD, antithyroid drugs for less than 3 months. PBMC-extracted RNA yielded the TCR library. This CDR3 comprises 18 residues. Germline V gene lookup returns CDR1 SGHAT and CDR2 FQNNGV. V gave up 6 bases and J gave up 0 bases; unmatched junction bases: 9. Assembly of TCR beta libraries relied on iRepertoire HTBI primers together with Arm-PCR of CDR3 regions. TCRdb called the multiplex PCR reads again in MiXCR, with one record for every CDR3 protein. Counted here are about 430,000 distinct CDR3 sequences, around 16% occurring once; the ten biggest clones make up about 8.3%. These same data were also listed under a study on T cells in Graves' hyperthyroidism and ophthalmopathy.

The chain employs TRBV11-2 and TRBJ2-6, with 9 bases aligning to TRBD2. The sample was peripheral blood mononuclear cells (PBMCs), taken at new diagnosis, from a patient treated with antithyroid drugs. The sequence derives from a woman in her forties with Graves disease. CDR3 nucleotide sequence: TGTGCCAGCAGTACACGGACTAGCGCCCTCTCTGGGGCCAACGTCCTGACTTTC. The encoded protein is CASSTRTSALSGANVLTF.